This entry lists 27 T cell receptor beta chains sequenced from one sample in a study of T cell responses to AZD1222 COVID-19 vaccine. The data were produced by immunoSEQ multiplex PCR, yet TCRdb's version contains in-frame clones alone and is incomplete. The sample has about 130,000 clones; around 90% are singletons. Material: peripheral blood, obtained on day 0 of MenACWY control vaccination. These receptors came from an adult in good health.

V gene TRBV18 combines with J gene TRBJ2-2; D is unclear. CDR3 length: 18 residues. The germline CDR1 and CDR2 sequences are KGHSH and LQKENI. Trimming removed 6 bases from V and 0 bases from J, with 20 bases in between. The CDR3 loop reads CASSMTSSVLPNTGELFF. DNA for the CDR3: TGTGCCAGCTCCATGACTTCAAGCGTTCTACCGAACACCGGGGAGCTGTTTTTT.

The chain recombines TRBV27 with TRBJ2-7; D not resolved. Germline-derived CDR1 and CDR2 are MNHEY and SMNVEV (reference sequence). This CDR3 region has 10 residues. V lost 2 bases and J 5 bases, leaving 1 base between the germline ends. The CDR3 DNA sequence: TGTGCCAGCAGTTTAGACGAGCAGTACTTC. This codes for CASSLDEQYF.

The V gene is TRBV7-3, the J gene TRBJ1-2; tentative D call: TRBD1 (5 bases). CDR3 length equals 15 residues. From germline, CDR1 is SGHTA and CDR2 FQGTGA. Trimming shortened V by 5 bases and J by 7 bases, and 20 bases separated the two germline ends. CDR3 DNA: TGTGCCAGCAGCCCAAACGCCAGGGTGTTCGGTGGCTACACCTTC. It is translated as CASSPNARVFGGYTF.

The chain uses TRBV4-1 and TRBJ2-7, with TRBD2 as a possible D gene (6 bases). Trimming cost V 3 bases and J 6 bases, with 24 bases left between them. Germline V gives CDR1 MGHRA, CDR2 YSYEKL. The CDR3 extends over 17 amino acids. As DNA, the CDR3 is TGCGCCAGCAGCCACACCTATGAGGGACTCACGGATCTCGAGCAGTACTTC. Its translation is CASSHTYEGLTDLEQYF.

This chain joins TRBV7-2 and TRBJ1-1; no clear D gene. This CDR3 spans 16 amino acids. The germline V and J ends were trimmed by 5 bases and 6 bases, with 22 bases remaining between them. In germline, CDR1 is SGHTA, CDR2 FQGNSA. The CDR3 sequence is CASSPRDRGIKAEAFF. As DNA, the CDR3 is TGTGCCAGCAGCCCACGGGATCGCGGGATCAAGGCTGAAGCTTTCTTT.

V gene TRBV10-3 combines with J gene TRBJ2-1; TRBD2 agrees at 7 bases. Germline CDR1 ENHRY, CDR2 SYGVKD. The CDR3 spans 11 residues. V lost 8 bases to trimming and J lost 7 bases; unmatched junction nucleotides: 2. CDR3 DNA sequence: TGTGCCATCGGGGAGGGAAATGAGCAGTTCTTC. Its protein is CAIGEGNEQFF.

V and J are TRBV2 and TRBJ1-6; 9 nucleotides match TRBD1. The CDR3 sequence is 15 residues long. V gave up 4 bases and J gave up 15 bases; unmatched junction bases: 13. Germline lookup yields CDR1 SNHLY and CDR2 FYNNEI. This CDR3 reads CASSGNGHRTGDLHF. DNA for the CDR3: TGTGCCAGCAGTGGTAATGGACACCGGACAGGGGACCTCCACTTT.

The chain is built from TRBV5-1 and TRBJ1-5; D gene unclear. This CDR3 has 15 residues. Trimming stripped 3 bases from V and 0 bases from J, with 10 bases between. Germline CDR1 and CDR2: SGHRS and YFSETQ. The CDR3 nucleotides are TGCGCCAGCAGCTATGGGATCTATAGCAATCAGCCCCAGCATTTT. It is translated as CASSYGIYSNQPQHF.

The count of this clone is one. The chain employs TRBV24-1 and TRBJ2-3; no clear D gene. The V and J ends lost 3 bases and 3 bases respectively, with 9 bases between them. Germline loops: CDR1 KGHDR, CDR2 SFDVKD. This CDR3 is 14 amino acids long. CDR3 DNA sequence: TGTGCCACCAGTGATCGAAAGACAACAGATACGCAGTATTTT. It codes for CATSDRKTTDTQYF.

This CDR3 is CASSQDPRRVGNQPQHF. DNA of the CDR3: TGTGCCAGCAGCCAAGATCCAAGAAGGGTAGGAAATCAGCCCCAGCATTTT. The genes are TRBV4-2 and TRBJ1-5; D call uncertain. Germline CDR1 and CDR2: LGHNA and YNFKEQ. V lost 0 bases and J lost 4, with 16 bases in between. This CDR3 is built from 17 residues.

The genes are TRBV28 and TRBJ1-1; possibly TRBD1 for D (6 bases). In germline, CDR1 is MDHEN, CDR2 SYDVKM. Trimming took 2 bases from V and 4 from J, leaving 14 bases between them. The CDR3 runs to 15 residues. The CDR3 spells CASSLSGGGVTEAFF. DNA for the CDR3: TGTGCCAGCAGTTTAAGCGGGGGGGGCGTCACTGAAGCTTTCTTT.

The chain recombines TRBV2 with TRBJ2-5; possibly TRBD1 or TRBD2 for D (6 bases each). Trimming shortened V by 4 bases and J by 4 bases, and 16 bases separated the two germline ends. The CDR3 loop spans 15 amino acids. CDR1 and CDR2 from the germline V gene are SNHLY and FYNNEI. CDR3 sequence reads: CASSGEGGRGETQYF. The DNA for the CDR3 is TGTGCCAGCAGTGGAGAAGGGGGGCGCGGAGAGACCCAGTACTTC.

This chain connects TRBV16 to TRBJ2-7; D may match TRBD1 or TRBD2 (6 bases each). In germline, CDR1 is KGHSY, CDR2 FQNENV. This CDR3 comprises 14 residues. Between the trimmed V and J ends, which lost 4 bases and 5 bases, there was a span of 15 bases. CDR3 DNA sequence: TGTGCCAGCAGCCCGGGGGCCCATCGGAACGAGCAGTACTTC. This translates into CASSPGAHRNEQYF.

V usage is TRBV3-1 (or the pseudogene TRBV3-2) and J usage is TRBJ1-2, with 7 bases aligning to TRBD1. The V gene's germline CDR1 is LGHDT and CDR2 YNNKEL (reference sequence). The CDR3 sequence is 15 residues long. V shed 1 base, J shed 6 bases, and the junction held 8 bases outside the gene matches. The CDR3 DNA reads TGTGCCAGCAGCCAAGCAGAACAGGGGAGGAATGGCTACACCTTC. Translation gives CASSQAEQGRNGYTF.

This clone was observed a single time. CDR3 DNA: TGTGCCAGCAGCCCGGCGGGGCTAGCGGGAGAGACCCAGTACTTC. This sequence encodes CASSPAGLAGETQYF. The chain recombines TRBV7-3 with TRBJ2-5, with 8 bases that match TRBD2. Germline values: CDR1 SGHTA, CDR2 FQGTGA. The CDR3 covers 15 residues. V lost 5 bases, J lost 4 bases, and 9 bases stayed unmatched.

The V call is TRBV3-1 (or the pseudogene TRBV3-2), the J call TRBJ2-7, with TRBD2 identical over 13 bases. The CDR3 loop spans 16 amino acids. The germline CDR1 and CDR2 sequences are LGHDT and YNNKEL (reference sequence). The V segment lost 1 base and the J segment 5 bases; nucleotides outside the gene matches: 5. The CDR3 reads CASSQAGLAGVDEQYF. CDR3 sequence (DNA): TGTGCCAGCAGCCAAGCTGGACTAGCGGGAGTTGACGAGCAGTACTTC.

The gene calls are TRBV6-2 or TRBV6-3 and TRBJ2-3; 8 bases line up with TRBD2. The CDR3 has 14 residues. Germline V lookup: CDR1 MNHEY, CDR2 SVGEGT. Trimming took 7 bases from V and 5 from J; bases not matched to a gene: 8. CDR3 sequence reads: CASNPRLAGDTQYF. In DNA, the CDR3 is TGTGCCAGCAACCCTAGGCTAGCGGGAGATACGCAGTATTTT.

The genes are TRBV25-1 and TRBJ2-7; 9 bases are a match to TRBD2. CDR1 MGHDK and CDR2 SYGVNS come from the germline V gene. The junction had 9 bases not matched to a gene; V was cut back by 5 bases and J by 7 bases. The CDR3 is 14 residues long. The CDR3 region is CASSRTSETLEQYF. DNA for the CDR3: TGTGCCAGCAGTAGGACTAGCGAGACCTTAGAGCAGTACTTC.

The chain has TRBV19 and TRBJ2-5; 7 bases are shared with TRBD2. The CDR3 length is 15 residues. CDR1 and CDR2 from the germline V gene are LNHDA and SQIVND (reference sequence). The junction had 6 bases not matched to a gene; V was cut back by 3 bases and J by 2 bases. CDR3 region: CASSMIRGVQETQYF. In DNA form, the CDR3 reads TGTGCCAGTAGTATGATCCGGGGGGTACAAGAGACCCAGTACTTC.

The rearrangement links TRBV28 to TRBJ1-4; D gene unclear. Trimming shortened V by 6 bases and J by 8 bases, and 13 bases separated the two germline ends. The germline V gene has CDR1 MDHEN and CDR2 SYDVKM. This CDR3 comprises 13 residues. CDR3 residues: CASRRTHREKLFF. CDR3 in DNA: TGTGCCAGCAGGAGAACCCATCGAGAAAAACTGTTTTTT.

The genes are TRBV30 and TRBJ1-6; 8 nucleotides align to TRBD1. The length of the CDR3 is 12 residues. Looked up from germline, CDR1 is GTSNPN and CDR2 is SVGIG (reference sequence). Losses at the gene ends were 7 bases for V and 7 bases for J; bases not matched to a gene: 3. CDR3 amino acids: CASTGANSPLHF. CDR3 in DNA: TGTGCCTCGACAGGGGCCAATTCACCCCTCCACTTT.

The V gene is TRBV4-1, the J gene TRBJ2-7, with 10 bases that match TRBD1. This CDR3 spans 17 amino acids. V gave up 0 bases and J gave up 4 bases; unmatched junction bases: 9. Per germline, CDR1 MGHRA and CDR2 YSYEKL. CDR3 sequence: CASSQERIDRGLYEQYF. The CDR3 DNA is TGCGCCAGCAGCCAAGAAAGGATAGACAGGGGGCTGTACGAGCAGTACTTC.

This chain joins TRBV5-8 and TRBJ2-6; D not resolved. CDR3 size: 16 residues. Trimming left V 4 bases short and J 4 bases short, with 15 bases between. Germline CDR1 SGHTS, CDR2 YDEGEE. The CDR3 loop reads CASSPPGRYGANVLTF. CDR3 DNA sequence: TGTGCCAGCAGCCCCCCCGGCCGGTACGGGGCCAACGTCCTGACTTTC.

This sequence joins TRBV5-1 and TRBJ2-1; TRBD2 agrees at 10 bases. J was trimmed by 4 bases and V by 1 base; bases with no gene match: 5. The CDR3 length is 16 residues. In germline, CDR1 is SGHRS, CDR2 YFSETQ. CDR3 region: CASSLTSGVGYNEQFF. The CDR3 nucleotides read TGCGCCAGCAGCTTGACTAGCGGGGTAGGATACAATGAGCAGTTCTTC. Supplemented by reference TRBV5-1 and TRBJ2-1, the full variable domain reads KAGVTQTPRYLIKTRGQQVTLSCSPISGHRSVSWYQQTPGQGLQFLFEYFSETQRNKGNFPGRFSGRQFSNSRSEMNVSTLELGDSALYLCASSLTSGVGYNEQFFGPGTRLTVL.

The chain couples TRBV4-1 to TRBJ1-4; D not resolved. The V gene's germline CDR1 is MGHRA and CDR2 YSYEKL. V lost 0 bases and J lost 0, with 17 bases in between. This CDR3 contains 19 residues. CDR3 residues: CASSQDMRASVATNEKLFF. CDR3 bases: TGCGCCAGCAGCCAAGATATGAGGGCGTCAGTCGCAACTAATGAAAAACTGTTTTTT.

The chain combines TRBV28 with TRBJ1-2; D perhaps matches TRBD1 (5 bases). The germline V gene has CDR1 MDHEN and CDR2 SYDVKM. The CDR3 has 13 residues. V was cut by 5 bases and J by 3 bases, with 10 bases left in between. The CDR3 here is CASSLQGYYGYTF. CDR3 DNA: TGTGCCAGCAGTCTTCAGGGATACTATGGCTACACCTTC.

V and J are TRBV10-1 and TRBJ2-2; 8 nucleotides line up with TRBD2. This CDR3 comprises 15 residues. Unmatched junction bases numbered 5, after V lost 8 bases and J lost 0 bases. The V gene's germline CDR1 is WNHNN and CDR2 SYGVQD (reference sequence). CDR3 residues: CASGGGRPNTGELFF. In nucleotides, the CDR3 is TGCGCCAGCGGGGGCGGGAGGCCGAACACCGGGGAGCTGTTTTTT.